This T cell receptor (beta chain) originates from a study of Ad26.COV2.S vaccination and SARS-CoV-2 variants (dated by TCRdb to the early 2020s). Background for the entire study: Vaccine-arm donors came from COV1001, a multicentre, randomized, double-blind, placebo-controlled phase I-IIa trial of Ad26.COV2.S in healthy adults. Dosing of Ad26.COV2.S was intramuscular, at either 5x10^10 or 1x10^11 viral particles, delivered as one shot or as two shots spaced 56 days apart. TCRbeta repertoire sequencing was used to assess the specificity and breadth of SARS-CoV-2-reactive T cell receptors after Ad26.COV2.S vaccination. The TCR-sequenced set comprised about 30 samples: approximately 20 Ad26.COV2.S vaccine recipients, 5 placebo recipients and 8 SARS-CoV-2 convalescent individuals. Trial participants were randomized into five groups of five, in which low-dose or high-dose Ad26.COV2.S was given once or twice, or placebo was given on both occasions. Investigators remained blinded to trial group allocation during experiments and outcome assessment. Paper-wide results and their limitations: The study lacked the statistical power to compare responses across vaccine doses or regimens. After vaccination, substantial breadth of spike-specific CD8+ and CD4+ T cell responses was reported. The authors noted that the TCR breadth and depth analyses may have underestimated total T cell responses. Vaccine and placebo recipients had similar non-spike TCR breadth, a finding consistent with the vaccine containing only spike. Higher spike-specific TCR breadth was observed in Ad26.COV2.S recipients than in placebo recipients (P = 0.0014).

The immunoSEQ Assay was used to sequence TCRbeta CDR3 regions. After extraction, genomic DNA underwent amplification by bias-controlled multiplex PCR, followed by high-throughput sequencing. As for the original processing: To quantify the absolute abundance of each unique TCRbeta CDR3 region, sequences were collapsed and filtered. T cell fraction was estimated by normalization of TCRbeta template counts to usable DNA, with usable DNA being measured through amplification of reference genes present in all nucleated cells. Repertoire TCRs were annotated as SARS-CoV-2-specific by exact matching of V gene, CDR3 amino acid sequence and J gene to a known reactive TCR set. The reference SARS-CoV-2 TCR set was obtained from MIRA and was filtered for enrichment in COVID-19-positive ImmuneCODE repertoires, whereby public or cross-reactive TCRs were removed. Using the MIRA antigens, annotated TCRs were further analysed by specific ORF or by position within an ORF. Breadth was defined as annotated unique rearrangements over total unique productive rearrangements; depth was the summed frequency of those rearrangements. Two-sided Wilcoxon rank-sum tests were applied when comparing TCR breadth between groups. The clones in this table, taken by TCRdb from immuneACCESS, are in-frame only. Not every clone is retained; where verified, under half of the shortfall comes from an unresolved V gene, and the cause of the rest is unknown. For V, J and clone size, that table is used; D and trimming come from the DNA. Recorded for this sample are 300,000 to 400,000 clones; 75% to 90% of them occurred a single time. The top ten constitute around 4.5% of the sample.

According to the study, the label for this sample's treatment or condition signals: roughly 18 received Ad26.COV2.S at low or high dose, single or two shots; 5 received placebo; per-sample allocation not given. Repertoires of vaccine and placebo recipients were sequenced from samples taken on day 63 after the first injection. In Cohort 1b, about 27 adults aged 18-55 years were enrolled at a single site in Boston, USA, between 29 July and 7 August 2020. Ad26.COV2.S consisted of a replication-incompetent adenovirus type 26 vector by which a prefusion-stabilized SARS-CoV-2 spike protein from the original Wuhan strain was expressed. For this clone: It lacks a known antigen. The record has no base qualities; no much larger clone is one base away.

Compared with germline, V lacks 4 bases and J lacks 4 bases; bases without a gene match: 3. Taken from the germline V gene (reference sequence), the CDR1 and CDR2 loops are LGHDT and YNNKEL. From cysteine to phenylalanine, the CDR3 is 14 amino acids long. Only the CDR3 portion is preserved as DNA: 42 bases, with reading frame beginning at the first base. The chain uses TRBV3-1 (or the pseudogene TRBV3-2) and TRBJ2-1; a stretch of 8 junction bases matches TRBD1. This TCR came from a person between 18 and 65 years old who received the Ad26.COV2.S COVID-19 vaccine or a placebo. Sequences were derived from peripheral blood, sampled in a trial of Ad26.COV2.S vaccine versus placebo. Read as DNA, the sequence is TGTGCCAGCAGCCGGGACAGGAATTACAATGAGCAGTTCTTC. It is translated as CASSRDRNYNEQFF.